This TCR beta chain originates from a study of glioma-infiltrating T cells after dendritic cell vaccination. Whole-study context: Patients received autologous tumor lysate-pulsed dendritic cell vaccination between about 2002 and 2013. Patients received three intradermal dendritic cell vaccine injections at biweekly intervals.

Germline CDR1 is GTSNPN and CDR2 is SVGIG (reference sequence). CDR3 length: 15 residues. J was trimmed by 5 bases and V by 4 bases; bases with no gene match: 7. Before vaccination, two weeks after the third vaccination, and at progression, PBMC were collected. This clone was detected once. Its antigen is unknown. Using immunoSEQ multiplex PCR, the repertoire was profiled, and TCRdb retains in-frame clones only, with some absent. The table lists more than 95,000 clones, roughly 80% of them singletons. General study findings and limits: Estimated pretreatment TIL content predicted outcome after dendritic cell vaccination.

The sequences come from blood, collected before dendritic cell vaccination. This receptor was obtained from a human donor with glioblastoma. The rearrangement joins TRBV30 to TRBJ2-1; 11 positions match TRBD1. The DNA for the CDR3 is TGTGCCTGGAAAACGGGGACAGGGGGAAACAATGAGCAGTTCTTC. It codes for CAWKTGTGGNNEQFF.